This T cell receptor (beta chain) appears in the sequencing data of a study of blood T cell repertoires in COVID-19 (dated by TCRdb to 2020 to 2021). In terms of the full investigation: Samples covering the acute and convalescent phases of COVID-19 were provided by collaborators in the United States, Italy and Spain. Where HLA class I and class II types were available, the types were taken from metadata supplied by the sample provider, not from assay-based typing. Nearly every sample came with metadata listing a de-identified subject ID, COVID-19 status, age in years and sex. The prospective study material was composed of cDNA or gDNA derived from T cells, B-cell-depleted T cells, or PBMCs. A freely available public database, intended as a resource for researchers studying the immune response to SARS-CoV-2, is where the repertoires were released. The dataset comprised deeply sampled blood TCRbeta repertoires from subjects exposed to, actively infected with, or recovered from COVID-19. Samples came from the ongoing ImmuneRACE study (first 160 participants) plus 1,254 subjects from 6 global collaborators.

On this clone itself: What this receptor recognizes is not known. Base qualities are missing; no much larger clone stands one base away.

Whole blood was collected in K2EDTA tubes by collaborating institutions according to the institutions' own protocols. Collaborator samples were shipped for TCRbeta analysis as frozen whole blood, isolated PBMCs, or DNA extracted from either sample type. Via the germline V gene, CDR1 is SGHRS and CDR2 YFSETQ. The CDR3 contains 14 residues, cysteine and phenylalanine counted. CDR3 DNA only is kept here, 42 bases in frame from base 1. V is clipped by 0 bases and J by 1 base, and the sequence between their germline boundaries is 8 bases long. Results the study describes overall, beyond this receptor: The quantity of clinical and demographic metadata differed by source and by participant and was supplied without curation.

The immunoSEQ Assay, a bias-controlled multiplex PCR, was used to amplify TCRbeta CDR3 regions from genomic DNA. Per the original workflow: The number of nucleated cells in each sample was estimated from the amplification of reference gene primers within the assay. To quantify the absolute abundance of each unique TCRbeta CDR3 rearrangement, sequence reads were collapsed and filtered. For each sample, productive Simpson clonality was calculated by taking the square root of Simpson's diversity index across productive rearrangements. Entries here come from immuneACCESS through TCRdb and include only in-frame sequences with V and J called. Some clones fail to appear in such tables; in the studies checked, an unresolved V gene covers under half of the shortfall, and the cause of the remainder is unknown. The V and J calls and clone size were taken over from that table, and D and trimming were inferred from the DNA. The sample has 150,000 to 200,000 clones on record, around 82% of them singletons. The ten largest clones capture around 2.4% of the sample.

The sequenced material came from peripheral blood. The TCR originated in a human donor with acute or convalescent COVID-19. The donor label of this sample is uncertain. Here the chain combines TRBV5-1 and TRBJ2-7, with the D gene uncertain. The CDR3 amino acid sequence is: CASSLVASSYEQYF. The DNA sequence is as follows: TGCGCCAGCAGCTTGGTAGCCAGTTCCTACGAGCAGTACTTC.